The sequence of this TCR beta chain was determined in a study of cytomegalovirus exposure and HLA in healthy donors. Trimming removed 2 bases from V and 5 bases from J; junction bases left unmatched: 5. Germline V gene lookup returns CDR1 SNHLY and CDR2 FYNNEI. This CDR3 spans 14 amino acids. 60 Vbeta and 13 Jbeta primers were used in PCR. Here immunoSEQ multiplex PCR was the method, and the copy in TCRdb shows in-frame clones only, minus some. This repertoire includes approximately 140,000 clones. The sequence was obtained from a woman younger than 30 in good health and CMV-seronegative. Sequencing was carried out using PBMCs. The chain links TRBV2 to TRBJ2-5; 7 bases align to TRBD2. The CDR3 DNA follows: TGTGCCAGCAGTGAACGACTAGCTGTGGAGACCCAGTACTTC. Its translation: CASSERLAVETQYF.